The rows below give T cell receptor beta chains drawn from one sample of a study of identical twins. TCRdb itself ran the 5' RACE reads through MiXCR, one entry per CDR3 protein. The top ten hold 1.6% of the sample, which has approximately 680,000 distinct CDR3 sequences, around 7.5% seen once. The same sample was also studied in work on yellow fever vaccine responses in identical twins.

The sample consisted of PBMCs. These receptors were obtained from a woman between 18 and 30 years old in good health. The CDR3 runs from the conserved cysteine through the conserved F or W. D genes are given only for firm matches. A clone size is listed for some rows: how often the clone was seen (once, few, many), or a class if it is expanded.

>many|.|TRBV4-1|15|TRBJ2-7
TGCGCCAGCAGCCCCCTAGTATCCCCCTCCTACGAGCAGTACTTC
CASSPLVSPSYEQYF
>.|TRBD1|TRBV3-1|16|TRBJ2-2
TGTGCCAGCAGCCAAGCAGACAGGGGGACTGTCGGGGAGCTGTTTTTT
CASSQADRGTVGELFF
>many|.|TRBV27|14|TRBJ1-1
TGTGCCAGCAGCCCCGGACAGAGGAACACTGAAGCTTTCTTT
CASSPGQRNTEAFF
>many|TRBD1|TRBV9|16|TRBJ2-2
TGTGCCAGCAGCGGGACCGGGACAGATAGCACCGGGGAGCTGTTTTTT
CASSGTGTDSTGELFF
>.|TRBD1|TRBV20-1|14|TRBJ1-6
TGCAGTGCGGGGACAGAAATCTATAATTCACCCCTCCACTTT
CSAGTEIYNSPLHF
>many|.|TRBV10-3|17|TRBJ1-2
TGTGCCATCAGTGAGCCGGACTACAGGGAATCTAACTATGGCTACACCTTC
CAISEPDYRESNYGYTF
>few|.|TRBV6-5|15|TRBJ2-1
TGTGCCAGCAGTTACTCGAGAGGGGAGACATCCAGGGTACTCTTC
CASSYSRGETSRVLF
>few|TRBD1|TRBV3-1|17|TRBJ1-1
TGTGCCAGCAGCCAAGTTAGGGGGACAGCGTCGAACACTGAAGCTTTCTTT
CASSQVRGTASNTEAFF
>few|.|TRBV28|15|TRBJ2-2
TGTGCCAGCCGTAAAACCACGACTAGTTCCGGGGAGCTGTTTTTT
CASRKTTTSSGELFF
>few|.|TRBV10-3|16|TRBJ1-6
TGTGCCATCAGTGAGGGGGGGAGCTCCTATAATTCACCCCTCCACTTT
CAISEGGSSYNSPLHF
>.|.|TRBV20-1|16|TRBJ2-1
TGCAGTGCTAGAGATTATGTACTCCACTCCTACAATGAGCAGTTCTTC
CSARDYVLHSYNEQFF
>few|TRBD1|TRBV4-1|19|TRBJ2-2
TGCGCCAGCAGCCGACTGTTATTTAGGGACAGGGGGCTTACCGGGGAGCTGTTTTTT
CASSRLLFRDRGLTGELFF
>.|.|TRBV28|14|TRBJ2-5
TGTGCCAGCAGTTTATACGGGACGGGAGAGACCCAGCACTTC
CASSLYGTGETQHF
>many|TRBD2|TRBV3-1|16|TRBJ2-3
TGTGCCAGCAGCCAAGAACTAGCGGGAGGGACAGATACGCAGTATTTT
CASSQELAGGTDTQYF
>many|TRBD2|TRBV7-3|20|TRBJ2-3
TGTGCCAGCAGCTTAAAGGGACCTGGACTAGCGGGAGGCCCCACAGATACGCAGTATTTT
CASSLKGPGLAGGPTDTQYF
>many|TRBD2|TRBV20-1|15|TRBJ2-3
TGCAGTGCCCCGTGGTCTAGCGGTGTCACAGATACGCAGTATTTT
CSAPWSSGVTDTQYF
>few|TRBD1|TRBV7-9|15|TRBJ2-7
TGTGCCAGCAGCCGGAACCGGGACAGGGCTCGCGAGCAGTACTTC
CASSRNRDRAREQYF
>many|TRBD2|TRBV15|15|TRBJ2-7
TGTGCCACCAGCAGAGTAGCGGGAGTACGGTACGAGCAGTACTTC
CATSRVAGVRYEQYF
>few|TRBD2|TRBV4-1|18|TRBJ2-1
TGCGCCAGCAGTCACCGTGGTCTAGCGGGGGGGCCCTACAATGAGCAGTTCTTC
CASSHRGLAGGPYNEQFF
>few|TRBD1|TRBV29-1|14|TRBJ2-5
TGCAGCGTGGCTCGGACAGGGGTGGAAGAGACCCAGTACTTC
CSVARTGVEETQYF
>few|.|TRBV12-3/TRBV12-4|16|TRBJ2-1
TGTGCCAGCAGTTTAGCGGGGCTAGCAGTTGACAATGAGCAGTTCTTC
CASSLAGLAVDNEQFF
>few|TRBD2|TRBV19|16|TRBJ2-2
TGTGCCAGTAGTGTGGGACTAGCGGGATACACCGGGGAGCTGTTTTTT
CASSVGLAGYTGELFF
>many|.|TRBV20-1|13|TRBJ2-3
TGCAGTGCTAGAGCCTTATTTACAGATACGCAGTATTTT
CSARALFTDTQYF
>many|.|TRBV20-1|13|TRBJ1-5
TGCAGTGCTAGGGACACTAGCAATCAGCCCCAGCATTTT
CSARDTSNQPQHF
>.|.|TRBV3-1|15|TRBJ1-5
TGTGCCAGCAGCCAAGGACAGCTTAGCAATCAGCCCCAGCATTTT
CASSQGQLSNQPQHF
>.|TRBD2|TRBV20-1|18|TRBJ2-7
TGCAGTGCTAGAGTTAGGTACCGGGGACTAGCGGGAGAGGACGAGCAGTACTTC
CSARVRYRGLAGEDEQYF
>few|.|TRBV6-1|17|TRBJ1-5
TGTGCCAGCAGCGACAACCCGGGACGGAGGGTGGATCAGCCCCAGCATTTT
CASSDNPGRRVDQPQHF
>many|TRBD2|TRBV29-1|14|TRBJ2-1
TGCAGCGTTCCTAGCGGGAGGCGGTGGGATGAGCAGTTCTTC
CSVPSGRRWDEQFF
>few|TRBD1|TRBV5-1|14|TRBJ1-1
TGCGCCAGCAGCCCGGACAGGGGGGACACTGAAGCTTTCTTT
CASSPDRGDTEAFF
>few|TRBD2|TRBV4-1|18|TRBJ2-2
TGCGCCAGCAGCCAGCTGCCGGGACTAGCGGGAGAGGGCGGGGAGCTGTTTTTT
CASSQLPGLAGEGGELFF
>many|.|TRBV28|14|TRBJ1-5
TGTGCCAGCAGCTCAGGGGCGGGCAATCAGCCCCAGCATTTT
CASSSGAGNQPQHF
>few|.|TRBV5-1|12|TRBJ2-1
TGCGCCAGCGGGGGAACGGGTAATGAGCAGTTCTTC
CASGGTGNEQFF
>many|.|TRBV9|15|TRBJ2-3
TGTGCCAGCAGCGTAGAGGAGGCGGAGACAGATACGCAGTATTTT
CASSVEEAETDTQYF
>many|.|TRBV12-3/TRBV12-4|13|TRBJ2-1
TGTGCCAGCAGTTTAGGGAGGGGGAATGAGCAGTTCTTC
CASSLGRGNEQFF
>.|.|TRBV7-9|12|TRBJ2-5
TGTGCCAGCAGCTTCCTCGTTGGGACCCAGTACTTC
CASSFLVGTQYF
>.|TRBD2|TRBV11-1|18|TRBJ2-3
TGTGCCAGCAGCTACTCCGGACTAGCGGGGGGCTCCACAGATACGCAGTATTTT
CASSYSGLAGGSTDTQYF
>.|.|TRBV4-1|14|TRBJ1-6
TGCGCCAGCAGCCAAGGACAGCGGAATTCACCCCTCCACTTT
CASSQGQRNSPLHF
>few|.|TRBV11-2|17|TRBJ2-1
TGTGCCAGCAGCTTAATCAGGTTACTAGGGACCTACAATGAGCAGTTCTTC
CASSLIRLLGTYNEQFF
>many|.|TRBV4-1|17|TRBJ2-3
TGCGCCAGCAGCCAACCCCGCTCGGGGGTTAGCACAGATACGCAGTATTTT
CASSQPRSGVSTDTQYF
>few|TRBD2|TRBV7-8|20|TRBJ2-1
TGTGCCAGCAGCTTATTGGGACTAGCGGGAGGCAAGAGCTCCTACAATGAGCAGTTCTTC
CASSLLGLAGGKSSYNEQFF
>many|.|TRBV5-1|14|TRBJ1-1
TGCGCCAGCAGCCGATCGGGGGGGAACACTGAAGCTTTCTTT
CASSRSGGNTEAFF
>.|.|TRBV29-1|12|TRBJ1-2
TGCAGCGTTGACAGGGTGGCCTATGGCTACACCTTC
CSVDRVAYGYTF
>few|TRBD1|TRBV7-7|14|TRBJ2-1
TGTGCCAGCAGTTCGAAGACAGGGGTCGGTGAGCAGTTCTTC
CASSSKTGVGEQFF
>few|TRBD1|TRBV5-1|15|TRBJ1-2
TGCGCCAGCAGCCCAACCGGGACAGGCCACTATGGCTACACCTTC
CASSPTGTGHYGYTF
>.|TRBD2|TRBV9|17|TRBJ2-1
TGTGCCAGCAGCACCAGTCCCCGGGACTATAGATACAATGAGCAGTTCTTC
CASSTSPRDYRYNEQFF
>many|.|TRBV9|14|TRBJ1-6
TGTGCCAGCAGCGTAGACTCCAGGGATTCACCCCTCCACTTT
CASSVDSRDSPLHF
>.|TRBD2|TRBV20-1|16|TRBJ2-5
TGCAGTGCTAGGGGGCTAGCGGGCGACAACCAAGAGACCCAGTACTTC
CSARGLAGDNQETQYF
>many|.|TRBV10-3|13|TRBJ1-1
TGTGCCATCAAGGATCAGGCGAACACTGAAGCTTTCTTT
CAIKDQANTEAFF
>few|.|TRBV12-3/TRBV12-4|13|TRBJ2-1
TGTGCCAGCGGGAAAAGCTCCTACAATGAGCAGTTCTTC
CASGKSSYNEQFF
>few|TRBD1|TRBV6-5|15|TRBJ2-5
TGTGCCAGCAGTTACTCCGGGACAGGGGACGAGACCCAGTACTTC
CASSYSGTGDETQYF
>.|TRBD2|TRBV6-4|15|TRBJ2-1
TGTGCCAGCTCGAGTACTAGCGGGAGTGCGGATGAGCAGTTCTTC
CASSSTSGSADEQFF
>many|.|TRBV27|15|TRBJ2-7
TGTGCCAGCAGTTTAACGGCAGGATACGCCTACGAGCAGTACTTC
CASSLTAGYAYEQYF
>.|.|TRBV2|14|TRBJ2-4
TGTGCCAGCAGTGAATGGCAGGGCAAAAACATTCAGTACTTC
CASSEWQGKNIQYF
>many|TRBD1|TRBV20-1|16|TRBJ1-6
TGCAGTGCTACCCCCCTCGCGGGACAGGGGAATTCACCCCTCCACTTT
CSATPLAGQGNSPLHF
>.|TRBD1|TRBV4-2|17|TRBJ2-3
TGTGCCAGCAGCCAAGAGCTCGGACAGGTGACCACAGATACGCAGTATTTT
CASSQELGQVTTDTQYF
>.|.|TRBV7-7|15|TRBJ2-5
TGTGCCAGCAGCTCGCAGACAGGCTACCAAGAGACCCAGTACTTC
CASSSQTGYQETQYF
>.|TRBD1|TRBV9|16|TRBJ2-2
TGTGCCAGCAGCGTCCACGGGACAGGGAACACCGGGGAGCTGTTTTTT
CASSVHGTGNTGELFF
>.|.|TRBV29-1|16|TRBJ2-4
TGCAGCGTTGTACGGGGAGTAGGGCTAGCCAAAAACATTCAGTACTTC
CSVVRGVGLAKNIQYF
>.|.|TRBV5-1|16|TRBJ2-3
TGCGCCAGCAGCCCTGGAGGGCCCGTTACCACAGATACGCAGTATTTT
CASSPGGPVTTDTQYF
>many|TRBD1|TRBV24-1|16|TRBJ2-1
TGTGCCACCACCACCCTGCCGGGACAGGGCTACAATGAGCAGTTCTTC
CATTTLPGQGYNEQFF